This T cell receptor delta chain was found in a study of Vδ1+ human thymocytes. Study-level points and caveats: In the thymus, TRG and TRD repertoires looked highly polyclonal with Gaussian CDR3 lengths. Bulk repertoire data may be misinterpreted because of unexpected Vdelta2 sequences.

This CDR3 is built from 26 residues. Germline CDR1 is GEAIGNYY and CDR2 is EKD. J gave up 2 bases and V 7 bases, and 45 bases lay outside the gene matches. Points on this clone: Its antigen is currently unknown.

Sequences come from RNA converted to cDNA by reverse transcription. Multiplex PCR used pooled V-gene forward primers and a constant-region reverse primer to amplify CDR3s. TCRdb processed the multiplex PCR reads again with the CATT caller. The sample lists more than 50,000 delta-chain clones, about 16% occurring once. Sequencing used Vdelta1+ gamma-delta thymocytes from the thymus. Subset defined: FACS-sorted CD3+ TCRalphabeta- TCRVdelta1+ TCRVdelta2- thymocytes. The V call is TRDV2, the J call TRDJ1, with 7 bases matching TRDD3. The receptor's source is a boy in the first two years of life who had congenital heart surgery. The DNA for the CDR3 is TGTGCCTGGCCTCAACCACAGATTGGTCCCAACTCATACTGGGGACCCCCCGCAAAGAGGACCGATAAACTCATCTTT. As protein: CAWPQPQIGPNSYWGPPAKRTDKLIF.